The rows below give T cell receptor beta chains drawn from one sample of a study of blood T cell repertoires in COVID-19. The method was immunoSEQ multiplex PCR; TCRdb's version includes in-frame clones alone and lacks a portion of them. Among hundreds of thousands of clones listed, approximately 80% were seen once. The sequenced material came from peripheral blood. These TCRs come from a woman aged 70-85 years with acute or convalescent COVID-19. Each CDR3 is given with its conserved first and last residue. Fields, in order: J gene, V gene, clone size, D gene, CDR3 protein, CDR3 DNA. A D gene is named only where the DNA matches it firmly. A clone size is listed for some rows: how often the clone was seen (once, few, many), or a class if it is expanded.

TRBJ2-1	TRBV28	.	.	CASSFPGSRNEQFF	TGTGCCAGCAGTTTCCCGGGGTCGAGGAATGAGCAGTTCTTC
TRBJ1-2	TRBV5-4	medium-sized	.	CASSTDTYQGYGYTF	TGTGCCAGCAGCACGGACACTTACCAAGGCTATGGCTACACCTTC
TRBJ2-1	TRBV6-5	.	.	CASSRYNEQFF	TGTGCCAGCAGTCGCTACAATGAGCAGTTCTTC
TRBJ2-7	TRBV10-3	.	.	CAIRTVDEQYF	TGTGCCATCAGAACAGTGGACGAGCAGTACTTC
TRBJ2-7	TRBV6-5	.	.	CASLRDVDEQYF	TGTGCCAGCCTGCGGGATGTGGACGAGCAGTACTTC
TRBJ1-1	TRBV6-5	.	.	CASRNTGAVTEAFF	TGTGCCAGCAGAAACACAGGCGCCGTCACTGAAGCTTTCTTT
TRBJ1-1	TRBV5-1	.	TRBD1	CASSLATGGITEAFF	TGCGCCAGCAGCTTGGCGACAGGGGGTATCACTGAAGCTTTCTTT
TRBJ2-3	TRBV6-2/TRBV6-3	.	.	CASSPSFASGGINTQYF	TGTGCCAGCAGTCCCTCTTTCGCCAGCGGTGGGATAAATACGCAGTATTTT
TRBJ2-1	TRBV9	.	.	CASSIYRGLSYNEQFF	TGTGCCAGCAGCATTTACAGGGGACTCTCCTACAATGAGCAGTTCTTC
TRBJ2-1	TRBV5-1	.	TRBD2	CASSFGGEYNEQFF	TGCGCCAGCAGCTTCGGGGGGGAATACAATGAGCAGTTCTTC
TRBJ1-4	TRBV5-4	.	TRBD1	CASSRDRGNEKLFF	TGTGCCAGCAGCCGGGACAGGGGGAATGAAAAACTGTTTTTT
TRBJ1-1	TRBV28	.	.	CASTSRDGDFEAFF	TGTGCCAGCACCTCCAGGGACGGGGACTTTGAAGCTTTCTTT
TRBJ2-7	TRBV28	once	.	CASSFGQNYEQYF	TGTGCCAGCAGTTTCGGTCAAAACTACGAGCAGTACTTC
TRBJ1-1	TRBV6-5	once	.	CASSSHRTTEAFF	TGTGCCAGCAGTTCTCACAGAACCACTGAAGCTTTCTTT
TRBJ2-7	TRBV6-5	.	TRBD2	CASSHRDWGGYEQYF	TGTGCCAGCAGTCACCGGGACTGGGGGGGCTACGAGCAGTACTTC
TRBJ1-5	TRBV27	.	TRBD1	CASSPRTGASSNQPQHF	TGTGCCAGCAGTCCCCGGACAGGGGCGAGTAGCAATCAGCCCCAGCATTTT
TRBJ2-2	TRBV11-3	many	.	CASSYRDPGELFF	TGTGCCAGCAGTTACAGGGACCCCGGGGAGCTGTTTTTT
TRBJ2-3	TRBV30	.	.	CAWSPGKGTDTQYF	TGTGCCTGGAGTCCAGGGAAGGGCACAGATACGCAGTATTTT
TRBJ2-5	TRBV7-2	once	TRBD2	CASSLEGSGGRTQYF	TGTGCCAGCAGCTTAGAGGGTAGCGGGGGCAGGACCCAGTACTTC
TRBJ2-2	TRBV19	.	TRBD2	CASTGLAGNTGELFF	TGTGCCAGTACGGGACTAGCGGGGAACACCGGGGAGCTGTTTTTT
TRBJ1-3	TRBV6-5	.	.	CASHREGTNTIYF	TGTGCCAGCCACAGGGAGGGAACGAACACCATATATTTT
TRBJ1-5	TRBV15	few	TRBD1	CATSRDGGQTHNPYNQPQHF	TGTGCCACCAGCAGAGATGGGGGACAGACCCACAATCCCTACAATCAGCCCCAGCATTTT